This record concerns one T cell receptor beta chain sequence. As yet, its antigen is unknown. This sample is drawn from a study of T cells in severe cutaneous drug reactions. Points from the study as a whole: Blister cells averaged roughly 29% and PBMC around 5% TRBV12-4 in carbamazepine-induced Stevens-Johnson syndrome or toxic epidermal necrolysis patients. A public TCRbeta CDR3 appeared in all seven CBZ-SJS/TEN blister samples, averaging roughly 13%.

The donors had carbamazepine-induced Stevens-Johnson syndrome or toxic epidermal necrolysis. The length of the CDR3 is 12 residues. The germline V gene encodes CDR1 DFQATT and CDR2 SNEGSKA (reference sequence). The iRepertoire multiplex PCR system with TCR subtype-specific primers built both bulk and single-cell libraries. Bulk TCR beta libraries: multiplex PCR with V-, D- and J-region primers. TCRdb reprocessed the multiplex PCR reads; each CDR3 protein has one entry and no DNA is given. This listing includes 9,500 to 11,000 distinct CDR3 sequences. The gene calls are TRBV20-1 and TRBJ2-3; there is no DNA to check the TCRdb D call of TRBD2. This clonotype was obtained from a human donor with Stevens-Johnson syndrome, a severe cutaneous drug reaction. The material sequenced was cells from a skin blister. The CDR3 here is CSAAGGADTQYF.